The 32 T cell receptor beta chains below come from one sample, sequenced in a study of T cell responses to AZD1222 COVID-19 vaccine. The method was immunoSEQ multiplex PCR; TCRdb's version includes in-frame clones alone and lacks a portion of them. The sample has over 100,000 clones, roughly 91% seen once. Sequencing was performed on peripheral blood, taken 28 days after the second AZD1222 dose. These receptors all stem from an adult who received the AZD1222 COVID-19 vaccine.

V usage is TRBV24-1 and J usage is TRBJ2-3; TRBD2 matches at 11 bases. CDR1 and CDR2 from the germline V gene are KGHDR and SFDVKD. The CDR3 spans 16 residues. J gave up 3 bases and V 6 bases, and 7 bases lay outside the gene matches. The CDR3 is CATSKGTSGRTDTQYF. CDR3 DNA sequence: TGTGCCACCAGTAAGGGAACTAGCGGGAGAACAGATACGCAGTATTTT.

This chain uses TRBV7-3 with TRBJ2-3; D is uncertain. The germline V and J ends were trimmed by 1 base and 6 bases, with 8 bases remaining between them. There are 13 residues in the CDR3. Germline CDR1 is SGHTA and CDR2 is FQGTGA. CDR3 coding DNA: TGTGCCAGCAGCTTAATTACCAGGGATACGCAGTATTTT. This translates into CASSLITRDTQYF. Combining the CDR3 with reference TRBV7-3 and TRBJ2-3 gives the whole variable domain GAGVSQTPSNKVTEKGKYVELRCDPISGHTALYWYRQSLGQGPEFLIYFQGTGAADDSGLPNDRFFAVRPEGSVSTLKIQRTERGDSAVYLCASSLITRDTQYFGPGTRLTVL.

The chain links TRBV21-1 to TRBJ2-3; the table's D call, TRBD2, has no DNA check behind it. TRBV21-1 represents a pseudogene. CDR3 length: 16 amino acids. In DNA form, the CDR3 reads TGTGCCAGCAGCAAAGCCGGCGGGAGGCGCACAGATACGCAGTATTTT. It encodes CASSKAGGRRTDTQYF.

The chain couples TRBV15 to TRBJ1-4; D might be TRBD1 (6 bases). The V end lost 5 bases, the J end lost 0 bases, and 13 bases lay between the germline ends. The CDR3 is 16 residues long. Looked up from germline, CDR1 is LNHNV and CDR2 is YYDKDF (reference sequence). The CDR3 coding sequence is TGTGCCACCAGCCGGACAGCGACCCCAACTAATGAAAAACTGTTTTTT. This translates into CATSRTATPTNEKLFF.

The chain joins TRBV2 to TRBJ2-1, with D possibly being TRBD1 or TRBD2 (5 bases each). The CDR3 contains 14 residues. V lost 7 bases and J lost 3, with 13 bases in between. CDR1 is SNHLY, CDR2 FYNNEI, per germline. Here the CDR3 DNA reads TGTGCCAGCACCCGGGGCGGGTTCTACAATGAGCAGTTCTTC. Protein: CASTRGGFYNEQFF.

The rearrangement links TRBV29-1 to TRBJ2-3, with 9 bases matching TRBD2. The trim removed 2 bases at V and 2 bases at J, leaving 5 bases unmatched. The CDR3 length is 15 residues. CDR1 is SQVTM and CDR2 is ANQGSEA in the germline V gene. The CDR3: CSVEPASGNTDTQYF. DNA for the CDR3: TGCAGCGTTGAACCGGCTAGCGGGAACACAGATACGCAGTATTTT.

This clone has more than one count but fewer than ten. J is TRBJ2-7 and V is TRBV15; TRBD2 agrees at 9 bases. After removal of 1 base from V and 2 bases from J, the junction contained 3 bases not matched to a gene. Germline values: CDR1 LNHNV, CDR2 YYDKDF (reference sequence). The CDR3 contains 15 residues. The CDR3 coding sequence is TGTGCCACCAGCAGAGTGGCGGGAGGGCCCTACGAGCAGTACTTC. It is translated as CATSRVAGGPYEQYF.

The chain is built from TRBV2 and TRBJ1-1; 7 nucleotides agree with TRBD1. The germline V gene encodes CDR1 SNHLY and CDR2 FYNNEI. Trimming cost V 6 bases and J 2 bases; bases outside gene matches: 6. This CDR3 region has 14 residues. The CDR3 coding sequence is TGTGCCAGCAGGTCCGGGACAGTTAACACTGAAGCTTTCTTT. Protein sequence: CASRSGTVNTEAFF.

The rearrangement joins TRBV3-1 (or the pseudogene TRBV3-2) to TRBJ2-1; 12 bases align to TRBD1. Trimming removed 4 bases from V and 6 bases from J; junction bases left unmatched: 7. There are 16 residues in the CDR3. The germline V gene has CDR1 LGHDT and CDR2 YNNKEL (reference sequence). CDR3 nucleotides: TGTGCCAGCAGCCCACCTAGGGACAGGGGGCTCAATGAGCAGTTCTTC. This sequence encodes CASSPPRDRGLNEQFF.

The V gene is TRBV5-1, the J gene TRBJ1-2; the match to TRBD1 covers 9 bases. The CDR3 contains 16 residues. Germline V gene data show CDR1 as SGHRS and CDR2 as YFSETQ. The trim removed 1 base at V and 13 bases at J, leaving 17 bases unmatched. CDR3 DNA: TGCGCCAGCAGCTTGAGGTCTCCCCGGGACAGGGTTTTCGGCACCTTC. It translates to CASSLRSPRDRVFGTF.

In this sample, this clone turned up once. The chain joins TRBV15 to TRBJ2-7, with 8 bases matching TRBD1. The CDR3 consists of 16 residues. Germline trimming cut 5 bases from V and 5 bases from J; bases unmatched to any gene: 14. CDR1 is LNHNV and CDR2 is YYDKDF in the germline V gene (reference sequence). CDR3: CATSRTAQDREDEQYF. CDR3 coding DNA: TGTGCCACCAGCCGGACAGCCCAGGACAGGGAGGACGAGCAGTACTTC. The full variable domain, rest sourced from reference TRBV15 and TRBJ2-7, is DAMVIQNPRYQVTQFGKPVTLSCSQTLNHNVMYWYQQKSSQAPKLLFHYYDKDFNNEADTPDNFQSRRPNTSFCFLDIRSPGLGDTAMYLCATSRTAQDREDEQYFGPGTRLTVT.

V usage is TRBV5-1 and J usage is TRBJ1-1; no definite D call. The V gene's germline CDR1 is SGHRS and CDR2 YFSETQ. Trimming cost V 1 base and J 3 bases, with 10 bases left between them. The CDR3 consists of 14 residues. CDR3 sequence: CASSLSGGDTEAFF. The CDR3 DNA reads TGCGCCAGCAGCTTGTCCGGTGGAGACACTGAAGCTTTCTTT.

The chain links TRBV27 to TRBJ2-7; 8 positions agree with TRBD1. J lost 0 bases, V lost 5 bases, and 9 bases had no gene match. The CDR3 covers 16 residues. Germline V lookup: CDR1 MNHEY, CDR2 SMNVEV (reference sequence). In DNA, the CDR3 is TGTGCCAGCAGTCCTCCCGGACAGGGTCTCTCCTACGAGCAGTACTTC. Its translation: CASSPPGQGLSYEQYF.

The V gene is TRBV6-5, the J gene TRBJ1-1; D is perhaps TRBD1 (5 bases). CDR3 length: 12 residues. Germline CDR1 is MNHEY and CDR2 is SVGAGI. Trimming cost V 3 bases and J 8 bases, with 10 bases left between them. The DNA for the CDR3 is TGTGCCAGCAGTTATGTATGGGGGGAAGCTTTCTTT. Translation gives CASSYVWGEAFF.

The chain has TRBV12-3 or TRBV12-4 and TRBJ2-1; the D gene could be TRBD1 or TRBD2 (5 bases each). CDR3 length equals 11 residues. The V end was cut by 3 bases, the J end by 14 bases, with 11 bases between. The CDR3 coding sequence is TGTGCCAGCAGTTTTGGGGACGCTGAGTTCTTC. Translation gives CASSFGDAEFF.

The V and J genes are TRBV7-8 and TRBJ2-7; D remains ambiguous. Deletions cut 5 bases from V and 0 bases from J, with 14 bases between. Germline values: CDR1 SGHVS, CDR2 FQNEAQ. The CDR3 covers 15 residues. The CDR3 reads CASSQRRSNSYEQYF. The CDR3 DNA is TGTGCCAGCAGCCAGAGGCGCTCCAACTCCTACGAGCAGTACTTC.

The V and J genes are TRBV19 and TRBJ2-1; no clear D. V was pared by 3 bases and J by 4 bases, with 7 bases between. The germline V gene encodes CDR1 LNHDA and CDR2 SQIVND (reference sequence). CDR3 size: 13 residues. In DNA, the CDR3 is TGTGCCAGTAGTATCGACGGGTACAATGAGCAGTTCTTC. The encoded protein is CASSIDGYNEQFF.

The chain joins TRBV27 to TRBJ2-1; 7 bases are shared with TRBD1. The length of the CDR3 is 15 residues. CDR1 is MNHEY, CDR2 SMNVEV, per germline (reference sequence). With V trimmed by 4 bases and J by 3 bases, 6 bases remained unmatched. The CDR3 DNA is TGTGCCAGCAGTTACAGGGGATCGTTCTACAATGAGCAGTTCTTC. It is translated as CASSYRGSFYNEQFF.

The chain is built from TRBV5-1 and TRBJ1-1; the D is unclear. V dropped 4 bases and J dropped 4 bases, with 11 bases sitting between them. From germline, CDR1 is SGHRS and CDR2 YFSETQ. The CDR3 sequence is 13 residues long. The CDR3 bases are TGCGCCAGCAGCCCAACAGTGGGCACTGAAGCTTTCTTT. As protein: CASSPTVGTEAFF.

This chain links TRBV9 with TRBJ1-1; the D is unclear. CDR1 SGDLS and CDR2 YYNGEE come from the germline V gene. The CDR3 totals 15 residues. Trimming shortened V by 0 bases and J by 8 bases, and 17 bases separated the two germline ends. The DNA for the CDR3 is TGTGCCAGCAGCGTAGTAAGTCGGGGAATCGTCGAAGCTTTCTTT. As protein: CASSVVSRGIVEAFF.

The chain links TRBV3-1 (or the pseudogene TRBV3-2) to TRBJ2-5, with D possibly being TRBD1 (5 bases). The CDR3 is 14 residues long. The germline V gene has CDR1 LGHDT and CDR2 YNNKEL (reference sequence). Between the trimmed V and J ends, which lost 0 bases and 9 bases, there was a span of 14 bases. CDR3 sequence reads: CASSQDQGGRAQYF. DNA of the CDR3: TGTGCCAGCAGCCAAGATCAGGGTGGCAGGGCCCAGTACTTC.

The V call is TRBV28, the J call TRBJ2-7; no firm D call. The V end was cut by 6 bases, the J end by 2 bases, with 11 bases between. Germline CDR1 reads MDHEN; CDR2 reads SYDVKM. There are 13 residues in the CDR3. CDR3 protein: CASSPLDTYEQYF. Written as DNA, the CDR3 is TGTGCCAGCAGCCCCTTGGATACCTACGAGCAGTACTTC.

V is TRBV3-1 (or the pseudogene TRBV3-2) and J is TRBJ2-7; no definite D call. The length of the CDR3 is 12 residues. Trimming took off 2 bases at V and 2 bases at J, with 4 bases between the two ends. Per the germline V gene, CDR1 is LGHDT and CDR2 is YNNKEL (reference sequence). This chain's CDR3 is CASSQLAYEQYF. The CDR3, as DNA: TGTGCCAGCAGCCAACTAGCCTACGAGCAGTACTTC.

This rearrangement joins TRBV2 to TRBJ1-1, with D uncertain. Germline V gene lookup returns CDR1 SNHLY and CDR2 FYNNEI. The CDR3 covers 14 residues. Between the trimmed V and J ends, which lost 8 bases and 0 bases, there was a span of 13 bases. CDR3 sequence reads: CASSTGGLNTEAFF. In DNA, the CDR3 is TGTGCCAGCTCTACCGGCGGGCTGAACACTGAAGCTTTCTTT.

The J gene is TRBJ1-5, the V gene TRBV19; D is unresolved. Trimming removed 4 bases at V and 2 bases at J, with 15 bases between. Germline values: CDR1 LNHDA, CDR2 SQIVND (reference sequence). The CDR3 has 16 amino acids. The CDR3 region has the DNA TGTGCCAGTAGTAGATCACAGAGGGTAGGCAATCAGCCCCAGCATTTT. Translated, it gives CASSRSQRVGNQPQHF.

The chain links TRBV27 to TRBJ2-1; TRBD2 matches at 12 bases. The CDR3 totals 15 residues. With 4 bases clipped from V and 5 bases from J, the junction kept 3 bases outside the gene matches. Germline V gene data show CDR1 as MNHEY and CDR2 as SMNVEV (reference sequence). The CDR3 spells CASSYGLAGNNEQFF. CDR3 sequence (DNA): TGTGCCAGCAGTTATGGACTAGCGGGGAACAATGAGCAGTTCTTC.

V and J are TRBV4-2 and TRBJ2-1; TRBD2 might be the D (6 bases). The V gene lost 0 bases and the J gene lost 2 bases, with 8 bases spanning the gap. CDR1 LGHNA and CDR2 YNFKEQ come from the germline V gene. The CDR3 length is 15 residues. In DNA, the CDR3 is TGTGCCAGCAGCCAAGAAGGGACTCCCTACAATGAGCAGTTCTTC. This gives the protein CASSQEGTPYNEQFF.

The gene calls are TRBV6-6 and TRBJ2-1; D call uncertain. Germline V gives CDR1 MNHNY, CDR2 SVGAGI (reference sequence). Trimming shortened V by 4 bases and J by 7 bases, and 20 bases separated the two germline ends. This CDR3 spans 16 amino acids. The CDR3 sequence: CASSWTAVTAGNEQFF. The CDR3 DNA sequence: TGTGCCAGCAGTTGGACGGCCGTGACCGCTGGGAATGAGCAGTTCTTC.

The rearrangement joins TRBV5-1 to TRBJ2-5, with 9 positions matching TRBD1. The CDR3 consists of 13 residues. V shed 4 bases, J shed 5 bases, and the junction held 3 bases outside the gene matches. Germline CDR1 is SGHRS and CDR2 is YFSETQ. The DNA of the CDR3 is TGCGCCAGCAGCATACAGGGGGCGGAGACCCAGTACTTC. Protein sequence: CASSIQGAETQYF.

CDR3 sequence (DNA): TGTGCCAGCAGCCCGGGGTCTAATAACTATGGCTACACCTTC. Its protein is CASSPGSNNYGYTF. The chain joins TRBV9 to TRBJ1-2; no reliable D call. From germline, CDR1 is SGDLS and CDR2 YYNGEE. The CDR3 loop spans 14 amino acids. Trimming removed 4 bases at V and 1 base at J, with 11 bases between.

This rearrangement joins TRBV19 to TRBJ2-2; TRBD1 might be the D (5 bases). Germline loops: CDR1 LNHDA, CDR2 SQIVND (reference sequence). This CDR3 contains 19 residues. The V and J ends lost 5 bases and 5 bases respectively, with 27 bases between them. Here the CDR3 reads CASSWALGGPRGWTGELFF. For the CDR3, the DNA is TGTGCCAGTAGTTGGGCCCTCGGCGGCCCTAGGGGTTGGACCGGGGAGCTGTTTTTT.

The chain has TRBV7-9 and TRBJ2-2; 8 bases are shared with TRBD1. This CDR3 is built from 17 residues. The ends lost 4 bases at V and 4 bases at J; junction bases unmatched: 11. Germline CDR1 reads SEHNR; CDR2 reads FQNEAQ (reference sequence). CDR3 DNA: TGTGCCAGCAGCTCTCTAGGCCGGACAGGGCCCACCGGGGAGCTGTTTTTT. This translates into CASSSLGRTGPTGELFF.